These 3 T cell receptor beta chains were all obtained from the same sample, sequenced in a study of cytomegalovirus exposure and HLA in healthy donors. Researchers ran the PCR with 60 Vbeta and 13 Jbeta primers. Sequenced by immunoSEQ multiplex PCR; TCRdb stores in-frame clones only, minus some. The repertoire includes about 93,000 clones, around three quarters of them detected once, and approximately 0.6% sits in the top ten. Source material: PBMCs. These receptors came from a man aged 30-40 years in good health and CMV-seronegative.

The rearrangement links TRBV19 to TRBJ1-1; D might be TRBD1 (5 bases). The V end was cut by 0 bases, the J end by 1 base, with 12 bases between. CDR1 is LNHDA and CDR2 is SQIVND in the germline V gene (reference sequence). The length of the CDR3 is 16 residues. The CDR3 reads CASSIDNTGRNTEAFF. The CDR3 bases are TGTGCCAGTAGTATAGATAACACAGGAAGGAACACTGAAGCTTTCTTT.

The CDR3 here is CASSVDVGQGYEKLFF. CDR3 DNA sequence: TGTGCCAGCAGCGTAGATGTCGGGCAGGGATACGAAAAACTGTTTTTT. The chain recombines TRBV9 with TRBJ1-4; possibly TRBD1 for D (5 bases). Germline assignment: CDR1 SGDLS and CDR2 YYNGEE. V lost 0 bases and J lost 8, with 17 bases in between. This CDR3 has 16 residues. Based on the CDR3 plus reference TRBV9 and TRBJ1-4, the full variable domain is DSGVTQTPKHLITATGQRVTLRCSPRSGDLSVYWYQQSLDQGLQFLIQYYNGEERAKGNILERFSAQQFPDLHSELNLSSLELGDSALYFCASSVDVGQGYEKLFFGSGTQLSVL.

The chain carries TRBV7-3 and TRBJ2-2; 9 bases are a match to TRBD2. Trimming at V came to 6 bases and at J to 2 bases, leaving 4 bases not matched to a gene. Germline CDR1 is SGHTA and CDR2 is FQGTGA. The CDR3 extends over 15 amino acids. CDR3 DNA: TGTGCCAGCAGTTTTAGCGGGGGCAACACCGGGGAGCTGTTTTTT. The encoded protein is CASSFSGGNTGELFF.